A selection of T cell receptor beta chains follows, all from one sample in a study of CD8+CD57+ T cells in acquired aplastic anemia. TCRdb reprocessed the reads via MiXCR and lists one record per CDR3 protein. The sample records a few hundred thousand distinct CDR3 sequences, around 63% being singletons. The sequencing input was sorted CD4+, CD8+, or CD8+CD57+ T cells (not recorded which) from PBMCs. The receptor source for this set is a human donor in good health. Each CDR3 is given with its conserved first and last residue. Fields, in order: D gene, J gene, clone size, V gene, CDR3 length, CDR3 protein, CDR3 DNA. A D gene is named only where the DNA matches it firmly. Some rows mark clone size as missing; the rest say once, few, many or name a class of expanded clone.

d_call: .; j_call: TRBJ2-1; clone_size: many; v_call: TRBV7-9; cdr3_length: 14; cdr3_aa: CASLGPPSDNEQFF; cdr3_nt: TGTGCCAGCCTAGGTCCCCCTAGCGACAATGAGCAGTTCTTC
d_call: .; j_call: TRBJ2-3; clone_size: .; v_call: TRBV2; cdr3_length: 15; cdr3_aa: CASGEGGAGTDTQYF; cdr3_nt: TGTGCCAGCGGAGAAGGGGGGGCCGGCACAGATACGCAGTATTTT
d_call: .; j_call: TRBJ2-7; clone_size: .; v_call: TRBV9; cdr3_length: 15; cdr3_aa: CASSGTAGNAYEQYF; cdr3_nt: TGTGCCAGCAGCGGGACAGCGGGGAACGCCTACGAGCAGTACTTC
d_call: .; j_call: TRBJ2-3; clone_size: .; v_call: TRBV10-3; cdr3_length: 12; cdr3_aa: CAISCGTDTQYF; cdr3_nt: TGCGCCATCAGTTGTGGCACAGATACGCAGTATTTT
d_call: TRBD2; j_call: TRBJ2-1; clone_size: .; v_call: TRBV12-3/TRBV12-4; cdr3_length: 20; cdr3_aa: CASSLIAGGPPSGFYNEQFF; cdr3_nt: TGTGCCAGCAGTTTAATAGCGGGAGGGCCTCCCTCAGGCTTCTACAATGAGCAGTTCTTC
d_call: TRBD1; j_call: TRBJ1-2; clone_size: .; v_call: TRBV6-5; cdr3_length: 15; cdr3_aa: CASSTVTGIPYGYTF; cdr3_nt: TGTGCCAGCAGTACCGTGACAGGGATCCCTTATGGCTACACCTTC
d_call: .; j_call: TRBJ1-2; clone_size: many; v_call: TRBV20-1; cdr3_length: 14; cdr3_aa: CSARVAGDFYGYTF; cdr3_nt: TGCAGTGCTAGAGTGGCAGGGGATTTCTATGGCTACACCTTC
d_call: .; j_call: TRBJ2-7; clone_size: few; v_call: TRBV2; cdr3_length: 11; cdr3_aa: CASNQGWEQYF; cdr3_nt: TGTGCCAGCAACCAGGGGTGGGAGCAGTACTTC
d_call: TRBD1; j_call: TRBJ1-3; clone_size: .; v_call: TRBV7-9; cdr3_length: 15; cdr3_aa: CASSTDRGSGNTIYF; cdr3_nt: TGTGCCAGCAGCACTGACAGGGGCTCTGGAAACACCATATATTTT
d_call: TRBD2; j_call: TRBJ2-3; clone_size: .; v_call: TRBV7-9; cdr3_length: 17; cdr3_aa: CASSPGTSGGAVDTQYF; cdr3_nt: TGCGCCAGCAGCCCCGGGACTAGCGGGGGGGCCGTAGATACGCAGTATTTT
d_call: .; j_call: TRBJ1-5; clone_size: .; v_call: TRBV20-1; cdr3_length: 12; cdr3_aa: CSALQGRQPQHF; cdr3_nt: TGCAGTGCCCTACAGGGTAGGCAGCCCCAGCATTTT
d_call: .; j_call: TRBJ2-7; clone_size: .; v_call: TRBV25-1; cdr3_length: 13; cdr3_aa: CASSTSLALEQYF; cdr3_nt: TGTGCCAGCAGTACCTCTCTAGCGCTTGAGCAGTACTTC
d_call: .; j_call: TRBJ1-6; clone_size: .; v_call: TRBV20-1; cdr3_length: 13; cdr3_aa: CSAIQGTWSPPHF; cdr3_nt: TGCAGTGCTATACAGGGAACGTGGTCACCCCCCCACTTT
d_call: .; j_call: TRBJ1-6; clone_size: .; v_call: TRBV7-9; cdr3_length: 15; cdr3_aa: CASSLWSSGNSPLHF; cdr3_nt: TGTGCCAGCAGCTTATGGAGCAGTGGTAATTCACCCCTCCACTTT
d_call: TRBD2; j_call: TRBJ2-3; clone_size: .; v_call: TRBV15; cdr3_length: 19; cdr3_aa: CATLFLGGLAGANTDTQYF; cdr3_nt: TGTGCCACCCTATTCCTCGGAGGACTAGCGGGTGCTAACACAGATACGCAGTATTTT
d_call: TRBD2; j_call: TRBJ2-2; clone_size: .; v_call: TRBV12-3/TRBV12-4; cdr3_length: 15; cdr3_aa: CASSLTSGRSGELFF; cdr3_nt: TGTGCCAGCAGTTTGACTAGCGGGAGGTCCGGGGAGCTGTTTTTT
d_call: .; j_call: TRBJ2-1; clone_size: .; v_call: TRBV29-1; cdr3_length: 13; cdr3_aa: CSTERGHNNEQFF; cdr3_nt: TGCAGCACCGAGCGGGGACACAACAATGAGCAGTTCTTC
d_call: .; j_call: TRBJ1-2; clone_size: many; v_call: TRBV6-1; cdr3_length: 13; cdr3_aa: CASSRDSNYGYTF; cdr3_nt: TGTGCCAGCTCCCGGGACTCTAACTATGGCTACACCTTC
d_call: .; j_call: TRBJ2-1; clone_size: .; v_call: TRBV20-1; cdr3_length: 17; cdr3_aa: CSANGAFSPSSYNEQFF; cdr3_nt: TGCAGTGCAAACGGGGCCTTTTCCCCTAGCTCCTACAATGAGCAGTTCTTC
d_call: .; j_call: TRBJ2-7; clone_size: .; v_call: TRBV20-1; cdr3_length: 12; cdr3_aa: CSARGPVYEQYF; cdr3_nt: TGCAGTGCTAGAGGACCAGTCTACGAGCAGTACTTC
d_call: .; j_call: TRBJ1-2; clone_size: few; v_call: TRBV7-6; cdr3_length: 12; cdr3_aa: CASSLDNYGYTF; cdr3_nt: TGTGCCAGCAGCTTAGACAACTATGGCTACACCTTC
d_call: TRBD1; j_call: TRBJ2-3; clone_size: .; v_call: TRBV5-1; cdr3_length: 16; cdr3_aa: CASSWEDRGNYNEQYF; cdr3_nt: TGCGCCAGCAGCTGGGAGGACAGGGGAAACTACAATGAGCAGTATTTT
d_call: .; j_call: TRBJ2-2; clone_size: .; v_call: TRBV4-1; cdr3_length: 13; cdr3_aa: CASSQEYTGELFF; cdr3_nt: TGCGCCAGCAGCCAAGAATACACCGGGGAGCTGTTTTTT
d_call: .; j_call: TRBJ2-1; clone_size: .; v_call: TRBV9; cdr3_length: 14; cdr3_aa: CASSVDPNYDEQFF; cdr3_nt: TGTGCCAGCAGCGTAGACCCGAATTATGATGAGCAGTTCTTC
d_call: .; j_call: TRBJ2-2; clone_size: few; v_call: TRBV10-1; cdr3_length: 14; cdr3_aa: CASSGLGNTGELFF; cdr3_nt: TGCGCCAGCAGTGGACTAGGAAACACCGGGGAGCTGTTTTTT
d_call: .; j_call: TRBJ2-7; clone_size: .; v_call: TRBV2; cdr3_length: 13; cdr3_aa: CASSSTESYEQYF; cdr3_nt: TGTGCCAGCAGTTCAACAGAGTCCTACGAGCAGTACTTC
d_call: .; j_call: TRBJ2-5; clone_size: .; v_call: TRBV7-2; cdr3_length: 15; cdr3_aa: CASSSQRQPQETQYF; cdr3_nt: TGTGCCAGCAGCTCACAAAGACAGCCTCAAGAGACCCAGTACTTC